The clone carrying this T cell receptor beta chain was observed many times. The antigen remains undetermined. The CDR3 loop spans 13 amino acids. Germline V gives CDR1 MNHEY, CDR2 SMNVEV (reference sequence). V trimming: 9 bases; J trimming: 3 bases; junction bases outside the gene matches: 6. These data belong to a study of T-cell reconstitution after alpha-beta-depleted transplantation in children. Overall study results and limits: Alpha-beta T cells present about two months after transplant were reported to originate from several hundred expanded graft clones.

Unique molecular identifiers were incorporated into the prepared TCRbeta library. TCRdb fed the PCR reads into MiXCR, producing one record per CDR3 protein. The sample includes about 350,000 distinct CDR3 sequences, around 15% of them seen just once. The material was PBMCs, mostly from graft donor cells, obtained 360 days after TCRalphabeta/CD19-depleted stem cell transplant. The origin of this receptor is a male patient aged 2 to 10 who had a stem cell transplant for acute lymphoblastic leukemia, so the T cells may come from the graft donor. The rearrangement joins TRBV27 to TRBJ2-3; 7 nucleotides match TRBD1. CDR3: CASGGQATDTQYF. The DNA for the CDR3 is TGTGCCAGTGGTGGACAGGCAACAGATACGCAGTATTTT.